These 29 T cell receptor beta chains were all obtained from the same sample, sequenced in a study of blood T cell repertoires in COVID-19. Using immunoSEQ multiplex PCR, the repertoire was profiled, and TCRdb retains in-frame clones only, with some absent. The sample records 310,000 or so clones, 80% to 90% being singletons. Sequencing input: PBMCs or T cells enriched from blood (not recorded which). Receptors originate from a woman aged 18-29 years who had recovered from COVID-19.

The gene calls are TRBV6-5 and TRBJ1-5; the D is unclear. V shed 0 bases and J shed 1 base, with 10 bases lying between them. Per germline, CDR1 MNHEY and CDR2 SVGAGI. The CDR3 totals 16 residues. This CDR3 is CASSYSAGSSNQPQHF. The DNA of the CDR3 is TGTGCCAGCAGTTACTCAGCGGGTTCCAGCAATCAGCCCCAGCATTTT.

The chain couples TRBV27 to TRBJ1-5; a weak D match, TRBD1 (5 bases). The CDR3 runs 14 residues. Between the trimmed V and J ends, which lost 3 bases and 5 bases, there was a span of 11 bases. In germline, CDR1 is MNHEY, CDR2 SMNVEV (reference sequence). The CDR3 DNA reads TGTGCCAGCAGTTTCTCTACGGGGGATCAGCCCCAGCATTTT. This encodes CASSFSTGDQPQHF.

The J gene is TRBJ1-4, the V gene TRBV9; D gene uncertain. The CDR3 contains 15 residues. The V end was cut by 0 bases, the J end by 8 bases, with 14 bases between. In germline, CDR1 is SGDLS, CDR2 YYNGEE. The CDR3 coding sequence is TGTGCCAGCAGCGTAGGAGGTGGCCTCGGGGAAAAACTGTTTTTT. Protein sequence: CASSVGGGLGEKLFF.

This sequence joins TRBV3-1 (or the pseudogene TRBV3-2) and TRBJ1-6, with no clear D. Germline V gives CDR1 LGHDT, CDR2 YNNKEL (reference sequence). This CDR3 is 14 amino acids long. V was shortened by 1 base and J by 3 bases, with 4 bases between the two germline ends. For the CDR3, the DNA is TGTGCCAGCAGCCAAGTCGGCTATAATTCACCCCTCCACTTT. It yields the protein CASSQVGYNSPLHF.

The chain links TRBV7-3 to TRBJ2-1; 9 nucleotides line up with TRBD2. The CDR3 contains 20 residues. V shed 3 bases and J 2 bases; nucleotides not matched to a gene: 17. Germline V gene data show CDR1 as SGHTA and CDR2 as FQGTGA. CDR3 residues: CASSFGGAGGPLLPYNEQFF. In DNA, the CDR3 is TGTGCCAGCAGCTTCGGTGGAGCGGGGGGTCCCCTTTTACCCTACAATGAGCAGTTCTTC.

The chain's CDR3 is CASSSPGNTIYF. The CDR3 nucleotides are TGTGCCAGCAGTTCCCCCGGGAACACCATATATTTT. The chain uses TRBV6-5 and TRBJ1-3; D ambiguous. This CDR3 region has 12 residues. Per the germline V gene, CDR1 is MNHEY and CDR2 is SVGAGI. Trimming took off 4 bases at V and 7 bases at J, with 8 bases between the two ends.

The V gene is TRBV6-4, the J gene TRBJ2-7; 11 bases line up with TRBD1. This CDR3 is 16 amino acids long. V lost 3 bases, J lost 4 bases, and 8 bases stayed unmatched. CDR1 is MRHNA, CDR2 SNTAGT, per germline. This chain's CDR3 is CASSEYGTGGGYEQYF. In DNA form, the CDR3 reads TGTGCCAGCAGTGAATACGGGACAGGGGGAGGATACGAGCAGTACTTC.

The CDR3 loop is CASSLVWQDGYTF. In nucleotides, the CDR3 is TGTGCCAGCAGCTTAGTTTGGCAGGATGGCTACACCTTC. This rearrangement joins TRBV11-2 to TRBJ1-2, with unresolved D. Per germline, CDR1 SGHAT and CDR2 FQNNGV. Trimming shortened V by 1 base and J by 6 bases, and 9 bases separated the two germline ends. The CDR3 runs to 13 residues.

The V gene is TRBV2, the J gene TRBJ1-1; tentative D call: TRBD1 (6 bases). Germline lookup yields CDR1 SNHLY and CDR2 FYNNEI. The ends were cut back, 6 bases at V and 1 base at J, with 9 bases in the middle. This CDR3 comprises 13 residues. CDR3 residues: CASRGQPNTEAFF. CDR3 nucleotides: TGTGCCAGCAGAGGACAGCCGAACACTGAAGCTTTCTTT.

The genes are TRBV28 and TRBJ2-4; perhaps TRBD2 as D (5 bases). Trimming removed 5 bases from V and 9 bases from J, with 20 bases in between. Germline assignment: CDR1 MDHEN and CDR2 SYDVKM. The CDR3 runs to 15 residues. The CDR3: CASSPQSGRKAIQYF. The CDR3 DNA reads as TGTGCCAGCAGTCCGCAGAGCGGCAGAAAAGCCATTCAGTACTTC.

This sequence joins TRBV28 and TRBJ2-5, with 10 bases matching TRBD2. The CDR3 is 17 residues long. Germline values: CDR1 MDHEN, CDR2 SYDVKM. V lost 5 bases and J lost 5; bases outside the gene matches: 14. The CDR3 protein is CASSQPRSGRGVETQYF. The CDR3 DNA reads TGTGCCAGCAGTCAACCCCGGAGCGGGAGGGGTGTGGAGACCCAGTACTTC.

The sample holds a few counts of this clone. V usage is TRBV9 and J usage is TRBJ1-2; TRBD1 agrees at 7 bases. The germline CDR1 and CDR2 sequences are SGDLS and YYNGEE. The CDR3 is 16 residues long. V shed 0 bases and J 8 bases; nucleotides not matched to a gene: 13. The CDR3, as DNA: TGTGCCAGCAGCGTAGGCGACAGGGCTACACGGGGGGGCTACACCTTC. This codes for CASSVGDRATRGGYTF.

This chain connects TRBV18 to TRBJ1-2; D uncertain. This CDR3 is built from 13 residues. Germline V gene sequence: CDR1 KGHSH, CDR2 LQKENI. V lost 3 bases, J lost 6 bases, and 11 bases lay in between. The CDR3 region has the DNA TGTGCCAGCTCACCGGCGGCAGCCGATGGCTACACCTTC. Residues: CASSPAAADGYTF.

The chain uses TRBV28 and TRBJ1-2, with D tentatively TRBD1 (6 bases). The CDR3 is made up of 13 amino acids. V was cut by 6 bases and J by 8 bases, with 16 bases left in between. Germline V CDR1 and CDR2: MDHEN, SYDVKM. The CDR3 DNA is TGTGCCAGCAGCAAGACAGGAGTTGGCGGCTACACCTTC. Translated, it gives CASSKTGVGGYTF.

J is TRBJ1-1 and V is TRBV7-8; TRBD1 agrees at 8 bases. Germline lookup yields CDR1 SGHVS and CDR2 FQNEAQ. The CDR3 is 15 amino acids. V was clipped by 0 bases and J by 1 base; unmatched bases: 1. CDR3 nucleotide sequence: TGTGCCAGCAGCTTAGCGACAGGGGCGAACACTGAAGCTTTCTTT. It codes for CASSLATGANTEAFF.

This rearrangement joins TRBV11-3 to TRBJ2-2; TRBD1 agrees at 12 bases. V dropped 5 bases and J dropped 6; count of bases not matched to a gene: 10. The CDR3 extends over 17 amino acids. Germline CDR1 reads SGHNT; CDR2 reads YENEEA. CDR3 nucleotide sequence: TGTGCCAGCAGCCCCGAACCGGGACAGGGGGCGCCCGGGGAGCTGTTTTTT. Its protein product is CASSPEPGQGAPGELFF.

The chain couples TRBV28 to TRBJ2-7; 12 bases fit TRBD2. The germline V gene encodes CDR1 MDHEN and CDR2 SYDVKM. This CDR3 comprises 15 residues. V lost 8 bases and J lost 3; bases outside the gene matches: 8. CDR3 DNA sequence: TGTGCCAGCCGATTTCGGACTAGCGGGAACTACGAGCAGTACTTC. This gives the protein CASRFRTSGNYEQYF.

Comment on this clone: At one boundary the junction diverges from the germline segment, which might be a read error. This sequence joins TRBV28 and TRBJ2-5; D gene unclear. The CDR3 sequence is 12 residues long. Germline V CDR1 and CDR2: MDHEN, SYDVKM. In nucleotides, the CDR3 is TGTGCCAGCAATTTAAGAGTGAAGACCCAGTACTTC. It encodes CASNLRVKTQYF.

The chain recombines TRBV2 with TRBJ2-7; 10 bases match TRBD2. V shed 0 bases and J 12 bases; nucleotides not matched to a gene: 11. The CDR3 has 15 residues. The germline V gene encodes CDR1 SNHLY and CDR2 FYNNEI. Here the CDR3 reads CASSEATSGLRGGYF. The DNA for the CDR3 is TGTGCCAGCAGTGAAGCGACTAGCGGGTTACGGGGGGGGTACTTC.

This chain joins TRBV10-3 and TRBJ1-2; no clear D. Per germline, CDR1 ENHRY and CDR2 SYGVKD. This CDR3 region has 14 residues. V lost 0 bases to trimming and J lost 3 bases, with 8 bases between them. In DNA, the CDR3 is TGTGCCATCAGTGAGTCGACAAGTTACTATGGCTACACCTTC. It specifies CAISESTSYYGYTF.

This clone was detected a few times. V gene TRBV15 combines with J gene TRBJ1-2; perhaps TRBD1 as D (6 bases). In germline, CDR1 is LNHNV, CDR2 YYDKDF (reference sequence). Trimming shortened V by 5 bases and J by 2 bases, and 24 bases separated the two germline ends. The CDR3 totals 18 residues. CDR3 sequence: CATSARPNTGRVNYGYTF. The CDR3 nucleotides read TGTGCCACCAGCGCCAGGCCAAATACAGGGAGGGTAAACTATGGCTACACCTTC.

The V and J genes are TRBV7-9 and TRBJ2-1; 9 nucleotides match TRBD2. V was clipped by 8 bases and J by 6 bases; unmatched bases: 5. Germline assignment: CDR1 SEHNR and CDR2 FQNEAQ (reference sequence). The CDR3 spans 13 residues. The CDR3 region has the DNA TGTGCCAGCTCACCACTAGCGGGCAATGAGCAGTTCTTC. Encoded protein: CASSPLAGNEQFF.

The chain has TRBV4-3 and TRBJ2-7, with D possibly being TRBD1 (5 bases). The CDR3 contains 15 residues. Germline V CDR1 and CDR2: LGHNA, YSLEER. V was clipped by 4 bases and J by 2 bases, with 15 bases between them. Here the CDR3 DNA reads TGCGCCAGCAGCCCAGTCGGTGGGGCCCCCTACGAGCAGTACTTC. It is translated as CASSPVGGAPYEQYF.

This clone was seen only once. The V call is TRBV5-6, the J call TRBJ2-1; weak D call: TRBD1 (5 bases). The CDR3 consists of 15 residues. V was clipped by 4 bases and J by 7 bases, with 18 bases between them. Germline V gives CDR1 SGHDT, CDR2 YYEEEE. CDR3: CASSRNPKNRNEQFF. CDR3 nucleotides: TGTGCCAGCAGCCGAAACCCAAAAAACAGGAATGAGCAGTTCTTC.

The V and J genes are TRBV28 and TRBJ1-2; 11 bases map to TRBD1. CDR3 length equals 12 residues. V dropped 8 bases and J dropped 8; count of bases not matched to a gene: 4. Germline V gene lookup returns CDR1 MDHEN and CDR2 SYDVKM. The CDR3 loop reads CASSRTGGGYTF. In DNA form, the CDR3 reads TGTGCCAGCTCCAGGACAGGGGGCGGCTACACCTTC.

The chain carries TRBV28 and TRBJ2-7; tentatively, D is TRBD1 (6 bases). Germline V gene lookup returns CDR1 MDHEN and CDR2 SYDVKM. Trimming left V 7 bases short and J 7 bases short, with 17 bases between. The CDR3 length is 13 residues. The DNA of the CDR3 is TGTGCCAGCAATACAGGGTCCTCGCGAGAGCAGTACTTC. Protein product: CASNTGSSREQYF.

The chain combines TRBV7-9 with TRBJ1-1; 8 bases align to TRBD1. Germline loops: CDR1 SEHNR, CDR2 FQNEAQ (reference sequence). The CDR3 consists of 14 residues. The CDR3 DNA reads as TGTGACACGAGGCCAGGGGGCTGGGGGACTGAAGCTTTCTTT. Its translation is CDTRPGGWGTEAFF.

This clone was observed once. Other DNA sequences in this sample translate to the same CDR3. The V and J genes are TRBV4-3 and TRBJ1-2; tentatively, D is TRBD1 (6 bases). The CDR3 runs to 15 residues. The ends were cut back, 0 bases at V and 5 bases at J, with 13 bases in the middle. The V gene's germline CDR1 is LGHNA and CDR2 YSLEER. CDR3 sequence reads: CASSQDHRGRYGYTF. CDR3 nucleotide sequence: TGCGCCAGCAGCCAAGATCATAGGGGGAGATATGGCTACACCTTC.

The rearrangement uses TRBV6-5 and TRBJ2-5; 8 positions match TRBD2. This CDR3 spans 14 amino acids. From germline, CDR1 is MNHEY and CDR2 SVGAGI. V trimming: 5 bases; J trimming: 1 base; junction bases outside the gene matches: 3. In nucleotides, the CDR3 is TGTGCCAGCAGTACTAGCGGCCTCCAAGAGACCCAGTACTTC. The encoded protein is CASSTSGLQETQYF.